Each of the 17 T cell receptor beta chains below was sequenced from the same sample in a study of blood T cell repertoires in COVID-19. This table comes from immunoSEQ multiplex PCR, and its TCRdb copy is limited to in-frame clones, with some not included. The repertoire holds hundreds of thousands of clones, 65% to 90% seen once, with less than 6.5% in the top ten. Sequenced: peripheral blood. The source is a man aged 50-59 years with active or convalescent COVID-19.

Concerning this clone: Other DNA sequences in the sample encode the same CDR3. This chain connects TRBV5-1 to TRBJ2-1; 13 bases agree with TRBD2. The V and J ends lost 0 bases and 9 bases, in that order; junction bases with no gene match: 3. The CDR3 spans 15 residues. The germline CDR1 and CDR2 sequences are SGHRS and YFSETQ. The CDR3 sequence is CASSLGLAGGSEQFF. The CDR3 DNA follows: TGCGCCAGCAGCTTGGGACTAGCGGGAGGTAGTGAGCAGTTCTTC. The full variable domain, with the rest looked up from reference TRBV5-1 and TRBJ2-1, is KAGVTQTPRYLIKTRGQQVTLSCSPISGHRSVSWYQQTPGQGLQFLFEYFSETQRNKGNFPGRFSGRQFSNSRSEMNVSTLELGDSALYLCASSLGLAGGSEQFFGPGTRLTVL.

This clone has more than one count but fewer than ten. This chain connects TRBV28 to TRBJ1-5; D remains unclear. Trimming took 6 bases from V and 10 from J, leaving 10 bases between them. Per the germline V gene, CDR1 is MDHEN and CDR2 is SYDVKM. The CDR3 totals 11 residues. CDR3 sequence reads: CASSSERPQHF. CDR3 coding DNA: TGTGCCAGCAGCTCGGAGCGACCCCAGCATTTT. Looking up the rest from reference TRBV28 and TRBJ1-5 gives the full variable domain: DVKVTQSSRYLVKRTGEKVFLECVQDMDHENMFWYRQDPGLGLRLIYFSYDVKMKEKGDIPEGYSVSREKKERFSLILESASTNQTSMYLCASSSERPQHFGDGTRLSIL.

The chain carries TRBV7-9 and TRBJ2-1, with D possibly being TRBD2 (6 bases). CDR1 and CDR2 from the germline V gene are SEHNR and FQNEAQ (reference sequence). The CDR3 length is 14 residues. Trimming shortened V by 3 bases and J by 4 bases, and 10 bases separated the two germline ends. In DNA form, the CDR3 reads TGTGCCAGCAGCTTGGACTACCAGTACAATGAGCAGTTCTTC. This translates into CASSLDYQYNEQFF. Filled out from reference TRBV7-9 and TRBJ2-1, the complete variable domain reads DTGVSQNPRHKITKRGQNVTFRCDPISEHNRLYWYRQTLGQGPEFLTYFQNEAQLEKSRLLSDRFSAERPKGSFSTLEIQRTEQGDSAMYLCASSLDYQYNEQFFGPGTRLTVL.

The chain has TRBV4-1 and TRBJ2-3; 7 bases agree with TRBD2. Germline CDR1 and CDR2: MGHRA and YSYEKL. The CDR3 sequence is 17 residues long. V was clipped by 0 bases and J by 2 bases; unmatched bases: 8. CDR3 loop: CASSQDSSGRVTDTQYF. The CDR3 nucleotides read TGCGCCAGCAGCCAAGATAGTAGCGGGCGGGTCACAGATACGCAGTATTTT.

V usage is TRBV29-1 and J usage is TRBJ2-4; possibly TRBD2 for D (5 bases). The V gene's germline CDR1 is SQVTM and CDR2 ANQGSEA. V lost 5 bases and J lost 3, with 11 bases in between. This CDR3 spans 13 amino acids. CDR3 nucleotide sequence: TGCAGCGTTTTTAGCGCACTCAAAAACATTCAGTACTTC. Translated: CSVFSALKNIQYF.

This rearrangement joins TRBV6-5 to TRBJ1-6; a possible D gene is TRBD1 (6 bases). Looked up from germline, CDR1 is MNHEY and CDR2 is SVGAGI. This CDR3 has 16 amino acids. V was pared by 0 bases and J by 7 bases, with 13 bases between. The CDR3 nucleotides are TGTGCCAGCAGTTACTCGCCCTGGACAGAAAATTCACCCCTCCACTTT. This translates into CASSYSPWTENSPLHF.

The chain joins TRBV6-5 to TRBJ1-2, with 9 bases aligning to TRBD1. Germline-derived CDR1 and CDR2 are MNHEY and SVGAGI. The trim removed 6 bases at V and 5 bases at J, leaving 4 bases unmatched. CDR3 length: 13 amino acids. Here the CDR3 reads CASSRDRVYGYTF. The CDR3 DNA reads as TGTGCCAGCAGCCGGGACAGGGTTTATGGCTACACCTTC.

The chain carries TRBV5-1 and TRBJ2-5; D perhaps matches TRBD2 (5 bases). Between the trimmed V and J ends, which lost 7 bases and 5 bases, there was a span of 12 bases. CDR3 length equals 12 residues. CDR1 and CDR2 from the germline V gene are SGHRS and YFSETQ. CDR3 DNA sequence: TGCGCCAGCCGAATCACGGGGGAGACCCAGTACTTC. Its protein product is CASRITGETQYF.

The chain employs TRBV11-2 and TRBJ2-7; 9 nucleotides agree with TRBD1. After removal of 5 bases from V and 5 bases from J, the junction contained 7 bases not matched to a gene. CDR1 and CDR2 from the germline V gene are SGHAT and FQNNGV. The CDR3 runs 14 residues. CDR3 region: CASSPDRGSHEQYF. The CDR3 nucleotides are TGTGCCAGCAGCCCTGACAGGGGGTCCCACGAGCAGTACTTC.

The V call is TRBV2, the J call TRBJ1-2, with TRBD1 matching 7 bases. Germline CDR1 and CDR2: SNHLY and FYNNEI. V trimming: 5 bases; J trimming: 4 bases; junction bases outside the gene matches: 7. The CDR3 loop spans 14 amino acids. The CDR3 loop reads CASSRGDRAYGYTF. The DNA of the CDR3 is TGTGCCAGCAGTCGCGGGGACAGAGCCTATGGCTACACCTTC. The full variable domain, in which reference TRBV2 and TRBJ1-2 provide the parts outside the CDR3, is EPEVTQTPSHQVTQMGQEVILRCVPISNHLYFYWYRQILGQKVEFLVSFYNNEISEKSEIFDDQFSVERPDGSNFTLKIRSTKLEDSAMYFCASSRGDRAYGYTFGSGTRLTVV.

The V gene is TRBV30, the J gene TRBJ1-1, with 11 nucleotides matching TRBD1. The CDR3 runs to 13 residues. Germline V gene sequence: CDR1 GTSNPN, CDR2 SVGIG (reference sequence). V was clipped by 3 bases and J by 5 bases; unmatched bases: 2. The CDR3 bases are TGTGCCTGGAGAGGGACAGGGGGGACTGAAGCTTTCTTT. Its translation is CAWRGTGGTEAFF.

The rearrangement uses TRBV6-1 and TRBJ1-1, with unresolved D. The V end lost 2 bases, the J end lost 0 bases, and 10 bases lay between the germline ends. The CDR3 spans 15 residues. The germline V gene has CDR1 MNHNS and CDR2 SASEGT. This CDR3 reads CASSESRYMNTEAFF. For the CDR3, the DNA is TGTGCCAGCAGTGAAAGCAGGTACATGAACACTGAAGCTTTCTTT.

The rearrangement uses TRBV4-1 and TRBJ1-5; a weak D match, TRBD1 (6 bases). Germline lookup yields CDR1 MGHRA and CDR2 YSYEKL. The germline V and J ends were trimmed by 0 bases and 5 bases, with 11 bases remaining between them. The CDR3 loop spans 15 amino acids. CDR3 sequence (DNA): TGCGCCAGCAGCCAAGATTCGGCAGGGGATCAGCCCCAGCATTTT. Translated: CASSQDSAGDQPQHF.

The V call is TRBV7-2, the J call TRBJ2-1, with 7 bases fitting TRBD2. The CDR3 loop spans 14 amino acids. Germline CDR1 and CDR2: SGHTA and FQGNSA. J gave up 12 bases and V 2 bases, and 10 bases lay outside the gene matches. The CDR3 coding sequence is TGTGCCAGCAGCTTACGAAGGGGAGGGCCGGCGCAGTTCTTC. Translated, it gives CASSLRRGGPAQFF.

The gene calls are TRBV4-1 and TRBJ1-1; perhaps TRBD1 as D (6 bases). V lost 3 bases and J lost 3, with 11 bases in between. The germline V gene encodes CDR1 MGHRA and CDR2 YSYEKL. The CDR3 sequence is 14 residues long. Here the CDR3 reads CASSQPTGYTEAFF. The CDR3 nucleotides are TGCGCCAGCAGCCAGCCAACAGGGTACACTGAAGCTTTCTTT.

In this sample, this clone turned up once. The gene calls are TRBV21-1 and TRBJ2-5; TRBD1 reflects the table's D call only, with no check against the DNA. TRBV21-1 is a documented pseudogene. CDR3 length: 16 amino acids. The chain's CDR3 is CASSKDGTGSQETQYF. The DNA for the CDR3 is TGTGCCAGCAGCAAAGATGGGACAGGAAGTCAAGAGACCCAGTACTTC.

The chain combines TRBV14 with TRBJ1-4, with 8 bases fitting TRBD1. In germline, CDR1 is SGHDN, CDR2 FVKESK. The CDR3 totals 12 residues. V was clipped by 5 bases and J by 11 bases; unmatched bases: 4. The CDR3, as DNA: TGTGCCAGCAGCTGGGGACAGGCGAAACTGTTTTTT. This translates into CASSWGQAKLFF.